This T cell receptor (beta chain) was found in a study of vaccination and CD4 T cells after COVID-19 (dated by TCRdb to the early 2020s). In terms of the full investigation: Convalescent patients had a positive SARS-CoV-2 result on nasal swab PCR, and of these patients, 8 or 9 had mild disease and one had severe disease. Control cultures received a CEFX viral epitope pool as the positive control, an HIV-1 Nef peptide pool as the negative control, or no peptide. Each participant got two doses of either the Pfizer-BioNTech BNT162b2 vaccine (n=8) or the Moderna mRNA-1273 vaccine (n=2). Post-COVID blood samples were collected from convalescent patients a median of approximately 100 days after diagnosis, with a range of about 30 to 170 days. Post-vaccine blood samples were taken a median of 72 days after the second vaccine dose, with a range of about 13 to 250 days. Overlapping spike peptide pools from SARS-CoV-2 and from the common cold coronaviruses HCoV-NL63, HCoV-OC43 and HCoV-229E were used as culture stimuli. Six males and four females were included in the convalescent cohort, with two Hispanic individuals, seven Caucasians, two Asians and one multiracial person represented. In under twelve COVID-19 convalescent patients and several infection-naive healthy vaccine recipients, researchers compared the spike-specific CD4+ TCR repertoire from before mRNA vaccination with the repertoire from after.

V ends up 10 bases short and J 3 bases short, with an unmatched junction base count of 9. From its cysteine to its phenylalanine, the CDR3 spans 14 amino acids. Only the CDR3 DNA stays, 42 bases, in frame from base 1. Based on the germline V gene, the CDR1 and CDR2 sequences are MNHNS and SASEGT. As concerns this clonotype: Its specific antigen is unknown. Nothing much larger sits one base from this clone, and base qualities are not available.

This specimen's treatment or condition label, per the study, means: 10-day PBMC culture with coronavirus spike peptide pools or control peptides (ViraFEST assay). The ViraFEST assay, used in the study, expanded antigen-specific T cells with peptide pools and then identified the expanded clonotypes through TCR sequencing. The convalescent patients' positive SARS-CoV-2 PCR tests fell between March and December 2020, which was before the Alpha, Beta and Delta variants emerged in the United States. PBMCs were cultured at about 2 million per well in IMDM supplemented with 5% human AB serum and about 9.6 IU/ml IL-2, with approximately 9.5 ug/ml peptide pools added. Half of the culture medium was replaced with fresh IL-2-containing medium on days 3 and 7. Once the cells had been in culture for ten to eleven days, the EasySep CD4+ T cell isolation kit was used to isolate CD4+ T cells by negative selection. PBMCs were separated from whole blood using Ficoll-Paque Plus gradient centrifugation and then either used fresh or cryopreserved at -140C. Culture conditions were generally each tested in triplicate wells.

Libraries came from PCR. TCR sequencing of DNA from cultured CD4+ T cells used the Oncomine TCR Beta short-read assay at the Johns Hopkins FTIC core. The QIAamp micro DNA kit was used to extract genomic DNA from the cultured CD4+ T cells. Oncomine TCR Beta libraries from cultured CD4+ T cells were pooled with unique dual indexes and sequenced on an Illumina iSeq 100. Per the original workflow: Non-productive sequences were removed, and CDR3s not starting with C, not ending with F or W, or shorter than 7 amino acids were discarded. Antigen-specific clonotypes were identified using the MANAFEST web application through comparison of peptide-stimulated wells with reference and other culture wells. To be called positive, a clone needed an FDR below 0.05, an odds ratio above 5, and a productive frequency above 0.1% in at least two of three replicate wells. Cross-reactive clonotypes were defined as significantly expanded in both SARS-CoV-2 spike wells and at least one common cold coronavirus spike condition. Using R version 3.6.1, CDR3 homology was evaluated through Levenshtein distances (stringdist) along with unrooted phylogenetic trees (ape). The raw public data were reprocessed by TCRdb itself: fastp quality trimming at Q25, MiXCR clonotype calling, in-frame beta chains only. Under each unique CDR3 protein, matching rows form one entry showing the most common genes and DNA. TCRdb assigned the V and J calls; the authors' analysis was not used. The sample has about 19,000 distinct CDR3 sequences on record, around half of them singletons. The ten most abundant clones make up approximately 2.7% of the sample.

On the study overall, not on this receptor specifically: Among convalescent patients, a median about 86% of the SARS-CoV-2-reactive clones seen after vaccination appeared only after vaccination, which suggests priming specific to the vaccine. Although the median number of SARS-CoV-2-reactive clonotypes went up from some 23 after infection to some 37 after vaccination, the increase was not significant. Only a relatively small number of convalescent patients were included in the study, and early timepoints following natural infection were not analyzed. Of the vaccine-specific clones found in convalescent patients, nearly all (304 of 307) were mono-reactive for SARS-CoV-2 spike instead of being cross-reactive with common cold coronaviruses.

The TCR sequence derives from a human donor who had recovered from COVID-19. The specimen was CD4+ T cells from blood, cultured in vitro, collected after SARS-CoV-2 vaccination. The chain joins TRBV6-1 to TRBJ1-3; 7 junctional bases match TRBD1. This receptor has the CDR3 CATRVRGSGNTIYF. The DNA is as follows: TGTGCCACCCGGGTCAGGGGGAGTGGAAACACCATATATTTT.